This TCR beta chain was identified in a study of beta chain features in type 1 diabetes. Broader study findings: Type 1 diabetes patients had VDJ junctions that carried fewer insertions and more deletions. Across patients, naive, central memory and Treg TCRB repertoires exhibited apparently greater similarity than was observed across healthy donors.

Losses at the gene ends were 5 bases for V and 2 bases for J; bases not matched to a gene: 6. The CDR3 length is 15 residues. Germline CDR1 is SEHNR and CDR2 is FQNEAQ (reference sequence). Isolated RNA was reverse transcribed in full, so expressed TCRB transcripts were sequenced. Data came from immunoSEQ multiplex PCR; TCRdb stores just in-frame clones and leaves some out. This sample has about 620,000 clones; around a sixth occur once, and the top ten carry around 0.1%. The purity of all sorted populations exceeded 95%. This clone has only a few counts. Its antigen is undetermined. The clonotype originates from a young man in good health. Sample: naive CD4+ T cells from blood. This chain links TRBV7-9 with TRBJ1-2, with 9 bases fitting TRBD1. CDR3 in amino acids: CASSPQGASNYGYTF. For the CDR3, the DNA is TGTGCCAGCAGCCCACAGGGGGCGAGCAACTATGGCTACACCTTC.